The 32 T cell receptor beta chains reported below all come from one sample, sequenced in a study of T cells expressing NK-cell markers. TCRdb processed the 5' RACE reads again and assigns one entry to each CDR3 protein, with no DNA. The listing records 350,000 to 450,000 distinct CDR3 sequences. Specimen: blood T cells: a sorted CD56 or NKG2C T cell subset, CD4+ or CD8+ T cells, or bulk PBMC T cells (not recorded which). The receptors shown here come from a man between 18 and 69 years old in good health.

This chain uses TRBV2 with TRBJ2-5. This CDR3 comprises 14 residues. Germline V gene lookup returns CDR1 SNHLY and CDR2 FYNNEI. The CDR3: CASSEQQGMETQYF. The whole variable domain, remainder taken from reference TRBV2 and TRBJ2-5, is EPEVTQTPSHQVTQMGQEVILRCVPISNHLYFYWYRQILGQKVEFLVSFYNNEISEKSEIFDDQFSVERPDGSNFTLKIRSTKLEDSAMYFCASSEQQGMETQYFGPGTRLLVL.

The chain uses TRBV27 and TRBJ2-1; no DNA is available, so the TRBD1 call from TCRdb remains unchecked. From germline, CDR1 is MNHEY and CDR2 SMNVEV (reference sequence). The CDR3 consists of 11 residues. The chain's CDR3 is CASARGDEQFF.

V gene TRBV6-5 combines with J gene TRBJ2-1; TCRdb names TRBD2, which stays unverified in the absence of DNA. The CDR3 extends over 18 amino acids. From germline, CDR1 is MNHEY and CDR2 SVGAGI. The CDR3: CASTSGLAGRSSYNEQFF.

The chain recombines TRBV11-1 with TRBJ2-3; TCRdb lists TRBD2, though no DNA is available to test this call. Germline V lookup: CDR1 SGHAT, CDR2 FQDESV (reference sequence). The CDR3 runs 18 residues. CDR3 in amino acids: CASSLFASGGPSTDTQYF.

The chain employs TRBV18 and TRBJ2-5; without DNA, the TCRdb call of TRBD2 cannot be checked. Per the germline V gene, CDR1 is KGHSH and CDR2 is LQKENI. The CDR3 extends over 15 amino acids. CDR3 region: CASSPRQLAEETQYF.

The chain uses TRBV7-8 and TRBJ1-1; TCRdb's assignment of TRBD1 cannot be checked, as there is no DNA. This CDR3 comprises 16 residues. Germline lookup yields CDR1 SGHVS and CDR2 FQNEAQ. CDR3 region: CASSSRTGLDVLQAFF.

The V call is TRBV30, the J call TRBJ2-7; the TCRdb D gene call, TRBD2, has no DNA to confirm it. This CDR3 contains 13 residues. Germline CDR1 GTSNPN, CDR2 SVGIG (reference sequence). CDR3 amino acids: CACARDENYEQYF.

The chain links TRBV6-1 to TRBJ2-6; no DNA is available, so the TRBD2 call from TCRdb remains unchecked. This CDR3 is built from 15 residues. The germline CDR1 and CDR2 sequences are MNHNS and SASEGT. CDR3 sequence reads: CASTGGQAGANVLTF.

This chain links TRBV29-1 with TRBJ2-2. Germline V gives CDR1 SQVTM, CDR2 ANQGSEA. The CDR3 has 13 amino acids. CDR3 in amino acids: CSVERSNTGELFF.

V is TRBV9 and J is TRBJ2-1; the D call from TCRdb, TRBD2, cannot be confirmed without DNA. The germline V gene has CDR1 SGDLS and CDR2 YYNGEE. This CDR3 comprises 14 residues. The CDR3 protein is CASSTRLVGNEQFF. Combining the CDR3 with reference TRBV9 and TRBJ2-1 gives the whole variable domain DSGVTQTPKHLITATGQRVTLRCSPRSGDLSVYWYQQSLDQGLQFLIQYYNGEERAKGNILERFSAQQFPDLHSELNLSSLELGDSALYFCASSTRLVGNEQFFGPGTRLTVL.

The chain couples TRBV27 to TRBJ2-1; TCRdb indicates TRBD1, and absent DNA this call remains unverified. Looked up from germline, CDR1 is MNHEY and CDR2 is SMNVEV (reference sequence). The CDR3 spans 15 residues. The CDR3 spells CARGLNGTGGFGQFF.

The rearrangement uses TRBV7-6 and TRBJ1-1; as DNA is missing, the TRBD1 call by TCRdb cannot be tested. CDR3 length equals 16 residues. Germline V gives CDR1 SGHVS, CDR2 FNYEAQ. The CDR3 loop reads CASSLSGGGIGTEAFF.

The chain joins TRBV5-1 to TRBJ1-6; the D call from TCRdb, TRBD1, cannot be confirmed without DNA. Germline CDR1 and CDR2: SGHRS and YFSETQ. The CDR3 is 17 amino acids. The CDR3 sequence is CASSLLGEGSYNSPLHF. Complete variable domain (other parts from reference TRBV5-1 and TRBJ1-6): KAGVTQTPRYLIKTRGQQVTLSCSPISGHRSVSWYQQTPGQGLQFLFEYFSETQRNKGNFPGRFSGRQFSNSRSEMNVSTLELGDSALYLCASSLLGEGSYNSPLHFGNGTRLTVT.

The chain combines TRBV21-1 with TRBJ2-3; TCRdb indicates TRBD1, and absent DNA this call remains unverified. TRBV21-1 is tagged as a pseudogene. This CDR3 comprises 15 residues. CDR3: CASSNWGGGTDTQYF.

The V and J genes are TRBV23-1 and TRBJ1-5; TCRdb's D gene call, TRBD1, goes unchecked for lack of DNA. TRBV23-1 is an open reading frame whose function is uncertain. The CDR3 loop spans 15 amino acids. This CDR3 reads CASSRDRESNQPQHF.

The chain combines TRBV9 with TRBJ1-1; TCRdb proposes TRBD1, but this gene call is untestable without DNA. Germline loops: CDR1 SGDLS, CDR2 YYNGEE. The CDR3 is 15 amino acids. The CDR3 here is CASSTRPGTGTEAFF.

V gene TRBV5-4 combines with J gene TRBJ2-5; with no DNA, the TCRdb D assignment of TRBD2 cannot be verified. Germline V gives CDR1 SGHNT, CDR2 YYREEE (reference sequence). CDR3 length: 15 residues. The chain's CDR3 is CASSRAGGLGETQYF.

The V and J genes are TRBV2 and TRBJ2-4; the D gene TCRdb calls, TRBD1, cannot be checked with no DNA. The CDR3 length is 15 residues. Per germline, CDR1 SNHLY and CDR2 FYNNEI. CDR3 protein: CASRSTGLAKNIQYF.

This chain uses TRBV29-1 with TRBJ2-7; TCRdb selects TRBD1, and the lack of DNA leaves this call unchecked. The CDR3 consists of 15 residues. The germline CDR1 and CDR2 sequences are SQVTM and ANQGSEA. This CDR3 is CSARSGTAPSYEQYF.

This chain links TRBV7-2 with TRBJ1-1. Looked up from germline, CDR1 is SGHTA and CDR2 is FQGNSA. The CDR3 length is 16 residues. The CDR3 reads CASSSASSGWVTEAFF.

The chain links TRBV2 to TRBJ2-7; no DNA is available, so the TRBD2 call from TCRdb remains unchecked. This CDR3 comprises 16 residues. CDR1 is SNHLY, CDR2 FYNNEI, per germline. The CDR3 sequence: CASSSGVTNPTVEQYF.

This chain links TRBV3-1 with TRBJ1-2; TCRdb indicates TRBD1, and absent DNA this call remains unverified. The CDR3 consists of 14 residues. CDR1 LGHDT and CDR2 YNNKEL come from the germline V gene (reference sequence). CDR3 in amino acids: CASSQVVRETGYTF.

The CDR3 sequence is CASSQDLYRWDTQYF. The rearrangement joins TRBV3-1 to TRBJ2-3. CDR3 length equals 15 residues. Germline V gives CDR1 LGHDT, CDR2 YNNKEL (reference sequence).

The chain links TRBV10-3 to TRBJ2-7; TCRdb reports TRBD1, a call that lacks DNA to check it against. This CDR3 region has 14 residues. The germline gives CDR1 ENHRY, CDR2 SYGVKD. The CDR3 spells CATEQTGGAGEQYF.

This CDR3 is CSALPRGRDYGYTF. The V gene is TRBV20-1, the J gene TRBJ1-2. Germline V gene sequence: CDR1 DFQATT, CDR2 SNEGSKA (reference sequence). This CDR3 has 14 residues.

CDR3: CARAFSGELPDTQYF. This chain uses TRBV19 with TRBJ2-3; there is no DNA to check the TCRdb D call of TRBD2. Germline CDR1 reads LNHDA; CDR2 reads SQIVND (reference sequence). CDR3 length: 15 amino acids.

This chain joins TRBV6-1 and TRBJ2-4; TCRdb's D call of TRBD1 is untestable without DNA. This CDR3 has 15 amino acids. CDR1 is MNHNS, CDR2 SASEGT, per germline. The CDR3 reads CASNPGTGFGGIQYF.

CDR3 protein: CATSSFVVSEQYF. This sequence joins TRBV15 and TRBJ2-7. The CDR3 loop spans 13 amino acids. Germline V gene sequence: CDR1 LNHNV, CDR2 YYDKDF (reference sequence).

The chain uses TRBV12-3 or TRBV12-4 and TRBJ2-4; TCRdb outputs TRBD1, but without DNA this stays unchecked. The CDR3 consists of 16 residues. CDR3 loop: CASSPSDRVAKNIQYF.

The rearrangement uses TRBV18 and TRBJ2-4. Germline V gives CDR1 KGHSH, CDR2 LQKENI. The CDR3 runs 14 residues. This CDR3 is CASSPRRGKNIQYF.

The rearrangement joins TRBV7-2 to TRBJ2-1; TCRdb designates TRBD2, a call that cannot be tested without DNA. This CDR3 comprises 14 residues. Germline-derived CDR1 and CDR2 are SGHTA and FQGNSA. The CDR3 region is CASSPTHRPGEQFF.

The chain carries TRBV6-5 and TRBJ2-2; TCRdb lists TRBD1, though no DNA is available to test this call. CDR1 and CDR2 (germline): MNHEY, SVGAGI. The CDR3 is made up of 15 amino acids. The CDR3 loop reads CASSLGQGFAGELFF.